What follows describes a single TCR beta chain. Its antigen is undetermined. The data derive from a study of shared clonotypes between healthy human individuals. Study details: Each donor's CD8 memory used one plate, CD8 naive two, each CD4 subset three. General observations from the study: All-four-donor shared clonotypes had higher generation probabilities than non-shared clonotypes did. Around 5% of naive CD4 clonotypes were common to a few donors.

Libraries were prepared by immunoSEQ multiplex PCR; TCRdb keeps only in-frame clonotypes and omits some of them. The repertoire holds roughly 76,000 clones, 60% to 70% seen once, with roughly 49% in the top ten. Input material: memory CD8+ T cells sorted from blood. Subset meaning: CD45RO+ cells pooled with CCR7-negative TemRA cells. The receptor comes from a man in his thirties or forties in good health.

The CDR3 DNA sequence: TGTGCCAGCAGTTCCCGACTAGCGGGAATAGGGTCCTACGAGCAGTACTTC. Protein product: CASSSRLAGIGSYEQYF. The rearrangement joins TRBV28 to TRBJ2-7; 11 nucleotides match TRBD2. The V gene's germline CDR1 is MDHEN and CDR2 SYDVKM. Unmatched junction bases numbered 9, after V lost 4 bases and J lost 1 base. The CDR3 loop spans 17 amino acids.